What follows are 17 T cell receptor beta chains derived from one specimen sequenced in a study of blood T cell repertoires in COVID-19 (dated by TCRdb to about 2020). Receptors were amplified or captured by the immunoSEQ multiplex PCR assay. The table comes from immuneACCESS by way of TCRdb, which keeps in-frame sequences with V and J called. Part of the clones is missing from these tables; in studies checked, under half for an unresolved V gene and the rest for unknown reasons. In all, the sample holds approximately 270,000 clones, and around nine tenths of those were seen once. The ten largest clonotypes hold about 1.3% of the sample. The sequenced material came from peripheral blood. These receptors all stem from a man older than 75 with acute or convalescent COVID-19.

The chain has TRBV2 and TRBJ2-3, with a weak D call TRBD1 (5 bases). Germline V lookup: CDR1 SNHLY, CDR2 FYNNEI. The CDR3 is 15 amino acids. Trimming shortened V by 7 bases and J by 0 bases, and 14 bases separated the two germline ends. The CDR3 protein is CASTNPTASTDTQYF. CDR3 nucleotide sequence: TGTGCCAGCACTAATCCGACAGCTAGCACAGATACGCAGTATTTT.

The rearrangement joins TRBV15 to TRBJ2-7; weak D call: TRBD2 (7 bases). This CDR3 is 15 amino acids long. Looked up from germline, CDR1 is LNHNV and CDR2 is YYDKDF (reference sequence). V was trimmed by 1 base and J by 1 base, leaving 11 bases between them. The CDR3 coding sequence is TGTGCCACCAGCAGAGGAGGGGGGGCATCCTACGAGCAGTACTTC. Protein product: CATSRGGGASYEQYF.

The V gene is TRBV5-5, the J gene TRBJ2-7; 11 nucleotides match TRBD2. The CDR3 length is 15 residues. V lost 5 bases, J lost 3 bases, and 7 bases stayed unmatched. Germline-derived CDR1 and CDR2 are SGHKS and YYEKEE (reference sequence). The CDR3 DNA follows: TGTGCCAGCAGACTGGGACTAGCGGATCACTACGAGCAGTACTTC. Translation: CASRLGLADHYEQYF. The full variable domain, its missing parts supplied by reference TRBV5-5 and TRBJ2-7, is DAGVTQSPTHLIKTRGQQVTLRCSPISGHKSVSWYQQVLGQGPQFIFQYYEKEERGRGNFPDRFSARQFPNYSSELNVNALLLGDSALYLCASRLGLADHYEQYFGPGTRLTVT.

This clone occurred once. The chain joins TRBV7-9 to TRBJ1-2, with D possibly being TRBD1 (6 bases). V gave up 5 bases and J gave up 2 bases, with 12 bases separating them. CDR1 and CDR2 from the germline V gene are SEHNR and FQNEAQ (reference sequence). This CDR3 contains 14 residues. Here the CDR3 DNA reads TGTGCCAGCAGCGGCCGACAGGTGAACTATGGCTACACCTTC. It codes for CASSGRQVNYGYTF.

The table lists this clone with a count of one. The chain carries TRBV19 and TRBJ1-2, with D possibly being TRBD1 (5 bases). V dropped 3 bases and J dropped 5 bases, with 16 bases sitting between them. The germline V gene encodes CDR1 LNHDA and CDR2 SQIVND (reference sequence). This CDR3 contains 15 residues. CDR3 amino acids: CASSIMDNPLYGYTF. CDR3 sequence (DNA): TGTGCCAGTAGTATTATGGACAACCCACTATATGGCTACACCTTC.

As DNA, the CDR3 is TGTGCCAGCAGAAAAAACCGGGTCTTTACGGAGCAGTTCTTC. This codes for CASRKNRVFTEQFF. The chain couples TRBV2 to TRBJ2-1; D not resolved. Per germline, CDR1 SNHLY and CDR2 FYNNEI. The CDR3 loop spans 14 amino acids. V lost 6 bases to trimming and J lost 10 bases, with 19 bases between them.

This clone showed up just once. The rearrangement links TRBV28 to TRBJ1-4; the D gene is possibly TRBD1 (6 bases). In germline, CDR1 is MDHEN, CDR2 SYDVKM. V was clipped by 2 bases and J by 8 bases, with 9 bases between them. This CDR3 contains 13 residues. The CDR3 coding sequence is TGTGCCAGCAGTTTAGGACAGACGGAAAAACTGTTTTTT. This sequence encodes CASSLGQTEKLFF.

V usage is TRBV5-5 and J usage is TRBJ2-5; 7 positions match TRBD2. Trimming at V came to 1 base and at J to 0 bases, leaving 6 bases not matched to a gene. Germline-derived CDR1 and CDR2 are SGHKS and YYEKEE (reference sequence). This CDR3 has 16 amino acids. The CDR3 loop reads CASSLSVGRDQETQYF. CDR3 in DNA: TGTGCCAGCAGCTTGAGTGTTGGGAGGGACCAAGAGACCCAGTACTTC.

The genes are TRBV13 and TRBJ2-7; 13 bases map to TRBD2. Germline CDR1 PRHDT, CDR2 FYEKMQ (reference sequence). The CDR3 spans 15 residues. V dropped 5 bases and J dropped 3; count of bases not matched to a gene: 4. The CDR3 loop reads CASSQGLAGSYEQYF. In DNA form, the CDR3 reads TGTGCCAGCAGCCAGGGACTAGCGGGAAGCTACGAGCAGTACTTC.

V and J are TRBV6-6 and TRBJ1-1; D unclear. The germline V gene encodes CDR1 MNHNY and CDR2 SVGAGI (reference sequence). This CDR3 contains 14 residues. Trimming took off 2 bases at V and 3 bases at J, with 10 bases between the two ends. CDR3 bases: TGTGCCAGCAGTTACCTACGTAGTGACACTGAAGCTTTCTTT. Its protein is CASSYLRSDTEAFF.

This clone was recorded once. The chain carries TRBV5-5 and TRBJ2-7, with a tentative D call TRBD1 (6 bases). The CDR3 extends over 14 amino acids. The V end was cut by 0 bases, the J end by 3 bases, with 10 bases between. Per the germline V gene, CDR1 is SGHKS and CDR2 is YYEKEE (reference sequence). The CDR3 region is CASSLDDRIYEQYF. CDR3 sequence (DNA): TGTGCCAGCAGCTTGGACGACAGGATCTACGAGCAGTACTTC.

This chain connects TRBV27 to TRBJ2-5; 9 positions agree with TRBD2. Germline assignment: CDR1 MNHEY and CDR2 SMNVEV (reference sequence). V lost 2 bases and J lost 1; bases outside the gene matches: 2. The CDR3 has 15 amino acids. Here the CDR3 reads CASSLGTSFQETQYF. The CDR3 DNA reads as TGTGCCAGCAGTTTAGGGACTAGCTTCCAAGAGACCCAGTACTTC.

The chain combines TRBV4-3 with TRBJ2-1; D may be TRBD1 (7 bases). Per germline, CDR1 LGHNA and CDR2 YSLEER. The CDR3 loop spans 15 amino acids. V was pared by 6 bases and J by 5 bases, with 17 bases between. The CDR3 DNA follows: TGCGCCAGCAGTTCCGCGGGACAGACGCACAATGAGCAGTTCTTC. It specifies CASSSAGQTHNEQFF.

The genes are TRBV7-2 and TRBJ1-1; D ambiguous. V lost 3 bases and J 3 bases, leaving 8 bases between the germline ends. The germline CDR1 and CDR2 sequences are SGHTA and FQGNSA. CDR3 length: 13 residues. CDR3 protein: CASSFRRDTEAFF. In nucleotides, the CDR3 is TGTGCCAGCAGCTTTAGGAGGGACACTGAAGCTTTCTTT.

The sample holds one count of this clone. This chain uses TRBV18 with TRBJ2-5; 12 nucleotides align to TRBD2. Germline V gene data show CDR1 as KGHSH and CDR2 as LQKENI. This CDR3 contains 14 residues. V gave up 6 bases and J gave up 6 bases; unmatched junction bases: 5. Here the CDR3 DNA reads TGTGCCAGCTCCCTGACTAGCGGGAGCCAGACCCAGTACTTC. Protein: CASSLTSGSQTQYF.

This rearrangement joins TRBV7-9 to TRBJ1-3; a possible D gene is TRBD1 (6 bases). The CDR3 spans 14 residues. Per the germline V gene, CDR1 is SEHNR and CDR2 is FQNEAQ (reference sequence). Trimming removed 2 bases from V and 2 bases from J, with 7 bases in between. This CDR3 reads CASSLTGTGNTIYF. Here the CDR3 DNA reads TGTGCCAGCAGCTTAACAGGGACTGGAAACACCATATATTTT.

The gene calls are TRBV6-2 or TRBV6-3 and TRBJ2-1, with 9 positions matching TRBD2. The CDR3 contains 18 residues. Germline-derived CDR1 and CDR2 are MNHEY and SVGEGT. Trimming took 0 bases from V and 6 from J; bases not matched to a gene: 12. In nucleotides, the CDR3 is TGTGCCAGCAGTTACTCAACCGGAATAGCGGGAGTGCCCAATGAGCAGTTCTTC. Amino acid sequence: CASSYSTGIAGVPNEQFF.